The 10 T cell receptor beta chains below come from one sample, sequenced in a study of CD8+ T cells in alopecia areata (dated 2018 in TCRdb). The treatment or condition tag for this specimen amounts to: oral pan-JAK inhibitor, 5-10 mg twice daily. Libraries were built with the immunoSEQ multiplex PCR assay. RNA was extracted from all samples and reverse transcribed into cDNA, which served as template for TCR sequencing. Imported from immuneACCESS, the table was reduced by TCRdb to in-frame sequences with V and J called. These copies leave out some clones; in studies compared against another copy, an unresolved V gene accounts for under half, and the cause of the remainder is not known. For this sample the table gives fewer than 110,000 clones, of which 70% to 90% were detected only once. The ten biggest clones cover roughly 10% of the sample. Sequencing was performed on CD8+ T cells sorted from blood, taken at approximately week 30, from a patient treated with tofacitinib. The receptor source for this set is a human donor with alopecia areata.

The CDR3 coding sequence is TGTGCCAGCACCCCAGGGGGGCACCTATACTTCTTT. Its translation: CASTPGGHLYFF. This chain joins TRBV6-6 and TRBJ1-1; 7 bases are a match to TRBD1. CDR3 length: 12 residues. Germline-derived CDR1 and CDR2 are MNHNY and SVGAGI (reference sequence). V lost 7 bases and J lost 14; bases outside the gene matches: 13.

CDR3 region: CASSYSAGWETQYF. CDR3 DNA sequence: TGTGCCAGCAGTTACTCTGCGGGATGGGAGACCCAGTACTTC. The chain couples TRBV6-5 to TRBJ2-5; tentatively, D is TRBD2 (6 bases). The germline V gene has CDR1 MNHEY and CDR2 SVGAGI. Trimming pared 0 bases from V and 5 bases from J, leaving 10 bases between. The CDR3 totals 14 residues.

J is TRBJ1-6 and V is TRBV30; D is unclear. The V end was cut by 3 bases, the J end by 6 bases, with 3 bases between. Germline lookup yields CDR1 GTSNPN and CDR2 SVGIG (reference sequence). The length of the CDR3 is 11 residues. The CDR3 loop reads CAWSFNSPLHF. The DNA for the CDR3 is TGTGCCTGGAGCTTTAATTCACCCCTCCACTTT.

The gene calls are TRBV27 and TRBJ2-7; D may be TRBD2 (5 bases). Trimming left V 3 bases short and J 2 bases short, with 14 bases between. CDR3 length: 15 amino acids. The germline CDR1 and CDR2 sequences are MNHEY and SMNVEV (reference sequence). For the CDR3, the DNA is TGTGCCAGCAGTTTGGGGAGTCGCACCACCTACGAGCAGTACTTC. Amino acid sequence: CASSLGSRTTYEQYF.

The chain employs TRBV7-9 and TRBJ1-1; no clear D. CDR1 is SEHNR and CDR2 is FQNEAQ in the germline V gene (reference sequence). Trimming took off 5 bases at V and 0 bases at J, with 4 bases between the two ends. The CDR3 is 12 amino acids. CDR3 residues: CASSTLNTEAFF. CDR3 nucleotide sequence: TGTGCCAGCAGCACGCTGAACACTGAAGCTTTCTTT.

This clone was seen a few times. This sequence joins TRBV4-1 and TRBJ2-3, with a possible D match to TRBD2 (6 bases). The germline V and J ends were trimmed by 1 base and 3 bases, with 14 bases remaining between them. From germline, CDR1 is MGHRA and CDR2 YSYEKL. The CDR3 has 16 residues. The CDR3 here is CASSQAPGVGTDTQYF. CDR3 coding DNA: TGCGCCAGCAGCCAAGCGCCGGGGGTGGGGACAGATACGCAGTATTTT.

The gene calls are TRBV4-2 and TRBJ2-3, with 11 positions matching TRBD2. The CDR3 is 18 residues long. From germline, CDR1 is LGHNA and CDR2 YNFKEQ. Unmatched junction bases numbered 9, after V lost 4 bases and J lost 0 bases. The chain's CDR3 is CASSLSRGTSGSTDTQYF. CDR3 nucleotide sequence: TGTGCCAGCAGCCTGTCTCGCGGGACTAGCGGTAGCACAGATACGCAGTATTTT.

The chain links TRBV7-9 to TRBJ2-7, with TRBD1 matching over 8 bases. The CDR3 runs 16 residues. The J segment lost 3 bases and the V segment lost 4 bases, leaving 11 bases of the junction unmatched. Germline CDR1 SEHNR, CDR2 FQNEAQ (reference sequence). Written as DNA, the CDR3 is TGTGCCAGCAGCTCACGTCCGGGACAGGCCCTCTACGAGCAGTACTTC. Amino acid sequence: CASSSRPGQALYEQYF.

The CDR3 loop is CASSLSVQWDEQFF. In DNA form, the CDR3 reads TGTGCCAGCAGTTTATCGGTACAGTGGGATGAGCAGTTCTTC. V and J are TRBV27 and TRBJ2-1; D not certain. The CDR3 length is 14 residues. Between the trimmed V and J ends, which lost 0 bases and 8 bases, there was a span of 11 bases. The germline gives CDR1 MNHEY, CDR2 SMNVEV (reference sequence).

V is TRBV27 and J is TRBJ1-4, with 7 positions matching TRBD1. The V gene end was trimmed by 6 bases and the J gene end by 3 bases; junction bases not matched to a gene: 4. The length of the CDR3 is 14 residues. Germline V gene lookup returns CDR1 MNHEY and CDR2 SMNVEV (reference sequence). Here the CDR3 DNA reads TGTGCCAGCAGGACGACAGGGTCTAATGAAAAACTGTTTTTT. Its protein is CASRTTGSNEKLFF.